This TCR beta chain was captured by sequencing in a study of blood T cells in healthy people across ages. The study, taken as a whole, reports: Older individuals had lower TCR beta diversity per million T cells (the decline was roughly linear). Changes in expanded clonotypes were possibly confounded, as the CMV status of donors was unknown.

Primed by a sample-barcoded 5' primer and a J-beta primer mix, a second PCR proceeded for roughly 6 to 12 cycles. A template-switch adaptor that had 12 random nucleotides put a tag on each cDNA molecule. TCRdb analysed the 5' RACE reads with MiXCR anew, one entry per CDR3 protein. The table lists 1.5 million to 2 million distinct CDR3 sequences, roughly 49% of them singletons. This clonotype came up a few times. As yet, its antigen is unknown. With each sample, at least 5 micrograms of total RNA were extracted. The source is a middle-aged woman in good health. What was sequenced was blood.

The CDR3 region has the DNA TGTGCCAGCAGCTTAGATGGCAGGACGAGCTCCTATAATTCACCCCTCCACTTT. It encodes CASSLDGRTSSYNSPLHF. This chain connects TRBV7-2 to TRBJ1-6; no clear D gene. The germline V gene encodes CDR1 SGHTA and CDR2 FQGNSA. This CDR3 comprises 18 residues. The germline V and J ends were trimmed by 1 base and 0 bases, with 13 bases remaining between them.